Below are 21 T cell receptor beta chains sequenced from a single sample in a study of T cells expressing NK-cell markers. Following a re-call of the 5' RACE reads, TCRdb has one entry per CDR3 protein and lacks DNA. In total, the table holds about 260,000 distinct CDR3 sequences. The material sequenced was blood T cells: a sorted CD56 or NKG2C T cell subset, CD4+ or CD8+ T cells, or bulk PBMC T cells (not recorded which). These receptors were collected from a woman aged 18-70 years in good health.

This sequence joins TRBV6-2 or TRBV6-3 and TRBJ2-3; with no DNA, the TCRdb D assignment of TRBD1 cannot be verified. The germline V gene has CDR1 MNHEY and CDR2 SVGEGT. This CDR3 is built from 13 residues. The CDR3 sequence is CASTYGPGDTQYF.

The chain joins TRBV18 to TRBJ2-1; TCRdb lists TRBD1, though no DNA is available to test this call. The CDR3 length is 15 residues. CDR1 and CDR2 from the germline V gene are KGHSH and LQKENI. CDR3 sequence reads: CASSPPDRGYNEQFF.

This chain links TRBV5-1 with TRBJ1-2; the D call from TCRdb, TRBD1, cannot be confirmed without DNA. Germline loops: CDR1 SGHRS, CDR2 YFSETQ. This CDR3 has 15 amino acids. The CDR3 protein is CASSLDRSGAGGYTF.

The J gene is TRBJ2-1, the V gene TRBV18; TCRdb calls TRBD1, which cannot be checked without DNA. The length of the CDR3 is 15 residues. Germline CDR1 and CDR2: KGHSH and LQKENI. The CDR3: CASSPAGRLPPEQFF.

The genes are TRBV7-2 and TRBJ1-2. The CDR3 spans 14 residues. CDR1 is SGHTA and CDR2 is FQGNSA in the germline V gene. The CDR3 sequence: CASSPGGGNYGYTF.

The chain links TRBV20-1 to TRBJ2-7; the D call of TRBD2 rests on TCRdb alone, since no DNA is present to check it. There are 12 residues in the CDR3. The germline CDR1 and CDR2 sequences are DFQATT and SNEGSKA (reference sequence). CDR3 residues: CSASLLGLEQYF.

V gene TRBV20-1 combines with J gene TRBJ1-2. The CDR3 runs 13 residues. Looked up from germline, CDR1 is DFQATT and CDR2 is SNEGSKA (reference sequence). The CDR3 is CSAPREANYGYTF.

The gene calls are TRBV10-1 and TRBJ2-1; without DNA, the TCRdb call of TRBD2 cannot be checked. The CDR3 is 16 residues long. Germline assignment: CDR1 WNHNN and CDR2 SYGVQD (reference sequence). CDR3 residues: CATSPGGTNSYNEQFF.

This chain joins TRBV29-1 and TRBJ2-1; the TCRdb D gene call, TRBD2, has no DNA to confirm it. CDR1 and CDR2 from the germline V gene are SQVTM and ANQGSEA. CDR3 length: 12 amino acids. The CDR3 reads CSVGAGGIEQFF.

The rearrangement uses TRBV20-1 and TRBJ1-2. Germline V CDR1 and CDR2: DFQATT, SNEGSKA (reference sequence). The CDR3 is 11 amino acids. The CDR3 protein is CSAFTRVGYTF.

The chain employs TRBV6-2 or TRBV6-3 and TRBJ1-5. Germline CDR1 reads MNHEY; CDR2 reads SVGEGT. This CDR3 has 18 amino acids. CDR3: CASGPQSRDLFSNQPQHF.

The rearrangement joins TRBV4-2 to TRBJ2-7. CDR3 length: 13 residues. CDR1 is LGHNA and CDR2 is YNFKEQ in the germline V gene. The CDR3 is CASSQELNYEQYF.

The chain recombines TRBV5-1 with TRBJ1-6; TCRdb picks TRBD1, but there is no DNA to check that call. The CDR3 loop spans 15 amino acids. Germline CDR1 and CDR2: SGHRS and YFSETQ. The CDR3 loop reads CASSGDRGYNSPLHF.

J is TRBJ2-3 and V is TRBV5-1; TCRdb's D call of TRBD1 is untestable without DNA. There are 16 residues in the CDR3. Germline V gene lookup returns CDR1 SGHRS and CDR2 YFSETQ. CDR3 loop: CASSLSGGRGTDTQYF.

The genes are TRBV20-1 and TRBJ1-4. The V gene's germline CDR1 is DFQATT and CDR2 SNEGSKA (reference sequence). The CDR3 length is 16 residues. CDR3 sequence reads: CSARVPPVGAREKLFF.

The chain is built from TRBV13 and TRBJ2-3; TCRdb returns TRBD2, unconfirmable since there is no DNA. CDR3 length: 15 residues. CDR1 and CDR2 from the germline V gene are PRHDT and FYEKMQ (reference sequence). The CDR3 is CASSRQRGLTDTQYF.

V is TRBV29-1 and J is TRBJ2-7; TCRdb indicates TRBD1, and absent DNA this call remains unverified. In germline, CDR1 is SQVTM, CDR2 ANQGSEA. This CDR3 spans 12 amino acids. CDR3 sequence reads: CSVGPGTYEQYF.

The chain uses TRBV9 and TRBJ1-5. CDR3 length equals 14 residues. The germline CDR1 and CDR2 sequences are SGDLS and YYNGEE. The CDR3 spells CASSSGRDNQPQHF.

CDR3 loop: CASSAGLAPSSYEQYF. The chain uses TRBV5-1 and TRBJ2-7; no DNA is available, so the TRBD2 call from TCRdb remains unchecked. Germline values: CDR1 SGHRS, CDR2 YFSETQ. The CDR3 has 16 amino acids.

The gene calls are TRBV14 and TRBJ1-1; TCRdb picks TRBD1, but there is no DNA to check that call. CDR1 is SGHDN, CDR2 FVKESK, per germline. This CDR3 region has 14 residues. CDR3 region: CASSRGLGNTEAFF.

The CDR3 spells CSARDRAGLTYGYTF. V and J are TRBV20-1 and TRBJ1-2. The CDR3 covers 15 residues. Germline CDR1 and CDR2: DFQATT and SNEGSKA (reference sequence).